The present T cell receptor beta chain was sequenced within a study of shared clonotypes between healthy human individuals. Germline V CDR1 and CDR2: SGHRS, YFSETQ. J was trimmed by 1 base and V by 4 bases; bases with no gene match: 6. CDR3 size: 15 residues. The authors loaded 150 to 250 ng DNA, 27,000 or so T cell genomes, into sorted-subset replicate PCRs. Produced via immunoSEQ multiplex PCR; TCRdb's table is partial and in-frame only. Of 1,500,000 or so clones listed, roughly 96% are singletons. Sequencing used naive CD4+ T cells sorted from blood. Subset of the sample: CD45RA+ positively selected. This clonotype was obtained from a man aged 30 to 39 in good health. The V gene is TRBV5-1, the J gene TRBJ2-5; 8 nucleotides align to TRBD1. CDR3 region: CASSVAGTGQETQYF. CDR3 nucleotide sequence: TGCGCCAGCAGCGTGGCCGGGACAGGCCAAGAGACCCAGTACTTC.